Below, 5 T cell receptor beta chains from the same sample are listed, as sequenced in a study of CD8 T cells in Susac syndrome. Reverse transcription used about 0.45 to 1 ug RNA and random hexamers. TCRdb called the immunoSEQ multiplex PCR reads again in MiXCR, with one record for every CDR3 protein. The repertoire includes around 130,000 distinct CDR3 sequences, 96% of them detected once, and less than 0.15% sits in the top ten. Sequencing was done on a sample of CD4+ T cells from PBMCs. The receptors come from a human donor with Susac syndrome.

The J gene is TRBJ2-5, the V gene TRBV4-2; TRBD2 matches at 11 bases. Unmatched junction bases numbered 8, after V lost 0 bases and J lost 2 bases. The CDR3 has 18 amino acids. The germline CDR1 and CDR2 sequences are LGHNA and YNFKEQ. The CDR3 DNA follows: TGTGCCAGCAGCCAAGATCTAGCGGGAGGAAGAAGGCAAGAGACCCAGTACTTC. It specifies CASSQDLAGGRRQETQYF.

The CDR3 reads CSARRGAYTEAFF. Written as DNA, the CDR3 is TGCAGTGCTAGAAGGGGGGCCTACACTGAAGCTTTCTTT. The chain uses TRBV20-1 and TRBJ1-1, with D maybe TRBD1 (6 bases). The V gene lost 2 bases and the J gene lost 3 bases, with 10 bases spanning the gap. The germline V gene encodes CDR1 DFQATT and CDR2 SNEGSKA (reference sequence). The CDR3 runs 13 residues.

CDR3 nucleotide sequence: TGTGCCACCAGTGCAGGGGCAGGCAATCAGCCCCAGCATTTT. As protein: CATSAGAGNQPQHF. The V gene is TRBV24-1, the J gene TRBJ1-5; possible D gene TRBD1, 6 bases. The length of the CDR3 is 14 residues. Germline V lookup: CDR1 KGHDR, CDR2 SFDVKD. The ends were cut back, 5 bases at V and 2 bases at J, with 9 bases in the middle.

The CDR3 reads CASSTQGAVSYNEQFF. CDR3 coding DNA: TGCGCCAGCAGCACACAGGGGGCCGTCTCCTACAATGAGCAGTTCTTC. The genes are TRBV5-1 and TRBJ2-1; 9 bases are shared with TRBD1. The V and J ends lost 4 bases and 0 bases, in that order; junction bases with no gene match: 5. Germline CDR1 SGHRS, CDR2 YFSETQ. The CDR3 is made up of 16 amino acids.

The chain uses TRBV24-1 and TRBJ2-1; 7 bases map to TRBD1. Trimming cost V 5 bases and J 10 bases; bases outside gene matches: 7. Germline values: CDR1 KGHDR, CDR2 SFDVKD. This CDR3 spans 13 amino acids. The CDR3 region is CATSVRTGSEQFF. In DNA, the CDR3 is TGTGCCACCAGTGTCCGGACAGGAAGCGAGCAGTTCTTC.